Described below is a single TCR beta chain sequence and its context. Antigen specificity is unknown. Amplification used 60 Vbeta primers and 13 Jbeta primers. Here immunoSEQ multiplex PCR was the method, and the copy in TCRdb shows in-frame clones only, minus some. Of around 150,000 clones listed, less than 85% were seen once; the top ten hold 6.8%. The data were obtained in a study of cytomegalovirus exposure and HLA in healthy donors. The V gene end was trimmed by 7 bases and the J gene end by 5 bases; junction bases not matched to a gene: 12. This CDR3 contains 15 residues. Germline CDR1 and CDR2: MDHEN and SYDVKM. The study, taken as a whole, reports: Presence/absence comparisons presumed near-even sequencing depth among donors. It is likely that the observed cluster of highly shared sequence variants was a sequencing artifact. A classifier reportedly called cytomegalovirus status with high sensitivity and specificity. Under in vitro conditions, three CMV-associated chains were confirmed as specific for CMV antigens.

The receptor comes from a man aged 40-50 years in good health and CMV-seropositive. The chain employs TRBV28 and TRBJ2-7; 9 nucleotides align to TRBD1. The material sequenced was PBMCs. In DNA form, the CDR3 reads TGTGCCAGCATCTTGTCCGGGACAGGGTCCCACGAGCAGTACTTC. This translates into CASILSGTGSHEQYF.